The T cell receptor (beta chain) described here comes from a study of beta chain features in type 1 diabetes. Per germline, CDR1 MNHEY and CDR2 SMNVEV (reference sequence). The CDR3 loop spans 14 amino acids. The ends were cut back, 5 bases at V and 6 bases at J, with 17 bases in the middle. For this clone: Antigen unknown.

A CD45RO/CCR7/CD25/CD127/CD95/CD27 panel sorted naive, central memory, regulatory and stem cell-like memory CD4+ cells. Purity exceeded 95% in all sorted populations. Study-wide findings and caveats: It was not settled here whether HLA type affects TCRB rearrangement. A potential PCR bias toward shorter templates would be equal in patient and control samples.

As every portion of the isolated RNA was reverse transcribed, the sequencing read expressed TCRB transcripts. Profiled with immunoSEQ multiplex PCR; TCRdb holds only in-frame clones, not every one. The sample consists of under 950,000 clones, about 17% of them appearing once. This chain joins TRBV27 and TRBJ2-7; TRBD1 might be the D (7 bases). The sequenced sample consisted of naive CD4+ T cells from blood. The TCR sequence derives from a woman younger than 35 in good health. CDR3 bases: TGTGCCAGCAGTCTAAGGGGGGACAGACGCGAGCAGTACTTC. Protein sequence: CASSLRGDRREQYF.